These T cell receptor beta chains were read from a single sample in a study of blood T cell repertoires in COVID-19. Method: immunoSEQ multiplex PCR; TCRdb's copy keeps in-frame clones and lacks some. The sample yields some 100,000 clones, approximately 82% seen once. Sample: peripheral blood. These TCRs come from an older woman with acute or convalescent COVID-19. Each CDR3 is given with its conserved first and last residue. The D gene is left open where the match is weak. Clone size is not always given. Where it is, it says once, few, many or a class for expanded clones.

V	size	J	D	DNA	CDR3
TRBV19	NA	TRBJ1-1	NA	TGTGCCAGTAGCAGGACACCCTACACTGAAGCTTTCTTT	CASSRTPYTEAFF
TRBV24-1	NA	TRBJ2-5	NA	TGTGCCACAGGGCGGGACCAAGAGACCCAGTACTTC	CATGRDQETQYF
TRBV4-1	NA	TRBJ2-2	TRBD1	TGCGCCAGCAGCCTGGGACAGGGGGACACCGGGGAGCTGTTTTTT	CASSLGQGDTGELFF
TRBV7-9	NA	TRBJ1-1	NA	TGTGCCAGCAGCTTAGCTCGGAGGGAAGCTTTCTTT	CASSLARREAFF
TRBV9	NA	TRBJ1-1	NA	TGTGCCAGCAGCGAGACAGACAACACTGAAGCTTTCTTT	CASSETDNTEAFF
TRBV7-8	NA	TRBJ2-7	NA	TGTGCCAGCAGCTCAGACTACCTCTACGAGCAGTACTTC	CASSSDYLYEQYF
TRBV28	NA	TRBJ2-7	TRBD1	TGTGCCACACAGGGGGGCGCCTCCTACGAGCAGTACTTC	CATQGGASYEQYF
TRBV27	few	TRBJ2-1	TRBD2	TGTGCCAGCAGCGGGACTAGCGTATACAATGAGCAGTTCTTC	CASSGTSVYNEQFF
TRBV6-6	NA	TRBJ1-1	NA	TGTGCCAGCACCGAGGCTCCCACGGGGGCTTTCTTT	CASTEAPTGAFF
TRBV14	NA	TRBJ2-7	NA	TGTGCCAGCAGCTCCCGGTTTAATTCCTACGAGCAGTACTTC	CASSSRFNSYEQYF
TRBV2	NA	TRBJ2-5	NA	TGTGCCAGCAGTGAAGCGCCCAACAGGGTCGAGACCCAGTACTTC	CASSEAPNRVETQYF
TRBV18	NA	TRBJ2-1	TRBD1	TGTGCCAGCTCACCAACAGGGGGGCAAGCCACACAGTTCTTC	CASSPTGGQATQFF
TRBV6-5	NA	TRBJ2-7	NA	TGTGCCAGCAGTTTTACAGGCTACGAGCAGTACTTC	CASSFTGYEQYF
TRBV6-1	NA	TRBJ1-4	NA	TGTGCCAGCAGTGAAGCTGTGGGCCATGTTAGAGAACTGTTTTTT	CASSEAVGHVRELFF
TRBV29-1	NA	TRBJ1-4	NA	TGCAGCGTTGTTCGCAGCGCAACTAATGAAAAACTGTTTTTT	CSVVRSATNEKLFF
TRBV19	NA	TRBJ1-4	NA	TGTGCCAGTAACCCTACAGGGAGCAATGAAAAACTGTTTTTT	CASNPTGSNEKLFF
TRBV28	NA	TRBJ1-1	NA	TGTGCCAGCAGTTTTGTCCATACAGGGAACACTGAAGCTTTCTTT	CASSFVHTGNTEAFF
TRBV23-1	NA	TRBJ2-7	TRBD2	TGCGCCAGCCGGAGGGGTCTAGCGGACTGGAGCTCCTACGAGCAGTACTTC	CASRRGLADWSSYEQYF
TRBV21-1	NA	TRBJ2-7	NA	TGTGCCAGCAGCACCTCTAGCGGGTTAACCTACGAGCAGTACTTC	CASSTSSGLTYEQYF
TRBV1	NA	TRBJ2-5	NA	TGCACCAGCAGCCAAGGTCTGGAGGGACTATGGGAGACCCAGTACTTC	CTSSQGLEGLWETQYF
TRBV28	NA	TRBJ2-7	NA	TGTGCCAGCAGTGGAAGGCCGGGACACCGATCCTACGAGCAGTACTTC	CASSGRPGHRSYEQYF
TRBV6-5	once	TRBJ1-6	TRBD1	TGTGCCAGCGGGACAGGGGGCAACTCACCCCTCCACTTT	CASGTGGNSPLHF
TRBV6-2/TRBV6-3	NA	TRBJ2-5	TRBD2	TGTGCCAGCAGTACCGGACTAGAAGGGACCCAGTACTTC	CASSTGLEGTQYF